This T cell receptor beta chain was identified in a study of blood T cells in healthy people across ages. Study results and limitations: Investigators viewed diversity estimates from one million T cells as underestimates, the study reported.

Between the trimmed V and J ends, which lost 0 bases and 5 bases, there was a span of 13 bases. From germline, CDR1 is DFQATT and CDR2 SNEGSKA (reference sequence). The CDR3 extends over 14 amino acids. A second 7 to 11 cycle PCR used barcoded and J-beta primers. The template-switch adaptor was a 5' adaptor with 12 random nucleotides. It tagged each cDNA molecule. TCRdb ran MiXCR on the 5' RACE reads and lists one entry per CDR3 protein. The data hold roughly 1.7 million distinct CDR3 sequences, with around 36% observed a single time. This clonotype was detected ten times or more. Its antigen is currently unknown.

This TCR was sampled from a woman under 40 in good health. The sequenced material came from blood. This chain connects TRBV20-1 to TRBJ1-1; tentatively, D is TRBD1 (6 bases). For the CDR3, the DNA is TGCAGTGCTAGAGATTTTCGGACAGCGACTGAAGCTTTCTTT. Translation: CSARDFRTATEAFF.